Below are 9 T cell receptor beta chains sequenced from a single sample in a study of patients and donors after allogeneic stem cell transplantation (dated by TCRdb to about 2020). Receptor amplification or capture employed RT-PCR. Sequenced using a NextSeq 550. The raw public reads went through TCRdb reprocessing: fastp at Q25, MiXCR clone calling, in-frame beta chains kept. Duplicate CDR3 protein sequences are folded into a single record with the most common DNA and genes. For this sample there are approximately 200,000 distinct CDR3 sequences; roughly 38% appear just once. The leading ten clones occupy 9.5% to 13% of the sample. The material sequenced was blood, either unsorted or a sorted T cell fraction (not recorded which). These receptors all stem from a human donor who was either an allogeneic HSCT recipient or a stem cell or donor lymphocyte infusion donor (not recorded which). It is not recorded whose cells these are; they may come from a transplant donor.

This sequence joins TRBV7-6 and TRBJ2-7, with D unclear. Germline loops: CDR1 SGHVS, CDR2 FNYEAQ. The CDR3 length is 13 residues. V was cut by 2 bases and J by 4 bases, with 9 bases left in between. The CDR3 loop reads CASSLIFSYEQYF. The DNA of the CDR3 is TGTGCCAGCAGCTTAATTTTCTCTTACGAGCAGTACTTC. Supplemented by reference TRBV7-6 and TRBJ2-7, the full variable domain reads GAGVSQSPRYKVTKRGQDVALRCDPISGHVSLYWYRQALGQGPEFLTYFNYEAQQDKSGLPNDRFSAERPEGSISTLTIQRTEQRDSAMYRCASSLIFSYEQYFGPGTRLTVT.

This clonotype has just a few counts. This rearrangement joins TRBV4-2 to TRBJ1-6; no clear D. This CDR3 is 17 amino acids long. Germline V CDR1 and CDR2: LGHNA, YNFKEQ. Deletions cut 0 bases from V and 9 bases from J, with 18 bases between. The DNA of the CDR3 is TGTGCCAGCAGCCAAGAGGGCCTCGGCGGCTCAATTTCACCCCTCCACTTT. Its protein is CASSQEGLGGSISPLHF.

CDR3 DNA: TGTGCCAGCAAAAACGGACCTAACTATGGCTACACCTTC. Translation gives CASKNGPNYGYTF. J is TRBJ1-2 and V is TRBV28; no firm D call. The CDR3 is 13 amino acids. Germline values: CDR1 MDHEN, CDR2 SYDVKM. Trimming stripped 7 bases from V and 0 bases from J, with 9 bases between.

The rearrangement joins TRBV12-3 or TRBV12-4 to TRBJ2-1; 10 bases match TRBD2. Trimming took 6 bases from V and 7 from J; bases not matched to a gene: 9. The CDR3 contains 15 residues. The chain's CDR3 is CASSKWTSGWNEQFF. DNA for the CDR3: TGTGCCAGCAGCAAGTGGACTAGCGGTTGGAATGAGCAGTTCTTC.

The rearrangement joins TRBV7-9 to TRBJ1-1; D is unclear. Between the trimmed V and J ends, which lost 2 bases and 3 bases, there was a span of 13 bases. The CDR3 loop spans 15 amino acids. In germline, CDR1 is SEHNR, CDR2 FQNEAQ (reference sequence). The CDR3 is CASSLLRMRDTEAFF. In DNA form, the CDR3 reads TGTGCCAGCAGCTTATTACGGATGAGAGACACTGAAGCTTTCTTT.

This clonotype was seen just once. The J gene is TRBJ2-1, the V gene TRBV9, with 12 bases lining up with TRBD2. The CDR3 length is 16 residues. The junction had 7 bases not matched to a gene; V was cut back by 3 bases and J by 6 bases. Germline CDR1 is SGDLS and CDR2 is YYNGEE. The CDR3: CASSAPLAGGTNEQFF. The CDR3 nucleotides read TGTGCCAGCAGCGCCCCTCTAGCGGGGGGGACCAATGAGCAGTTCTTC.

The V call is TRBV18, the J call TRBJ2-1; 7 nucleotides match TRBD1. Per germline, CDR1 KGHSH and CDR2 LQKENI. The CDR3 consists of 12 residues. The junction had 3 bases not matched to a gene; V was cut back by 5 bases and J by 8 bases. Here the CDR3 reads CASSVTGDEQFF. The CDR3 DNA follows: TGTGCCAGCTCAGTCACAGGGGATGAGCAGTTCTTC.

This clonotype was counted only a few times. This chain joins TRBV12-3 or TRBV12-4 and TRBJ1-4; unclear D gene. The length of the CDR3 is 14 residues. V dropped 6 bases and J dropped 7 bases, with 15 bases sitting between them. The chain's CDR3 is CASSLTRSFEKLFF. CDR3 coding DNA: TGTGCCAGCAGCTTGACAAGATCGTTTGAAAAACTGTTTTTT.

V is TRBV4-1 and J is TRBJ1-1; a weak D match, TRBD1 (5 bases). This CDR3 comprises 13 residues. Germline lookup yields CDR1 MGHRA and CDR2 YSYEKL. Trimming removed 4 bases at V and 4 bases at J, with 10 bases between. CDR3 DNA: TGCGCCAGCAGCCCAGGACACCTCACTGAAGCTTTCTTT. Translating it yields CASSPGHLTEAFF.